The count of the clone carrying this T cell receptor (beta chain) is one. Its antigen remains unknown. Only in-frame clones appear in the TCRdb table, and some are missing; sequencing was by immunoSEQ multiplex PCR. The sample shows roughly 40,000 clones, 80% to 90% of them seen only once. This sample is part of a study of OX40 agonist ivuxolimab in advanced cancers. Study-level information: Every 2 weeks, patients received ivuxolimab intravenously, dosed at 0.01 to 10 mg/kg. Under the entry rules, prior anti-PD-1, anti-PD-L1 or anti-CTLA-4 therapy was allowed, and approximately 40% had some.

Study findings and constraints: Some patients who did not respond also had low normalized T-cell clonal expansion. CD8+ T cells showed, on average, more clonal expansion than CD4+ cells.

Germline CDR1 is SQVTM and CDR2 is ANQGSEA. Trimming removed 7 bases from V and 6 bases from J, with 17 bases in between. The CDR3 totals 13 residues. The chain joins TRBV29-1 to TRBJ2-3; the D gene is possibly TRBD1 (6 bases). Sample: CD4+ or CD8+ T cells sorted from blood, taken in a trial of the OX40 agonist ivuxolimab. The receptor's source is an adult with an advanced solid tumor such as melanoma, head and neck, liver or kidney cancer. Here the CDR3 reads CSADWTAGDTQYF. CDR3 sequence (DNA): TGCAGCGCCGACTGGACAGCTGGCGATACGCAGTATTTT.